Listed here are 5 T cell receptor beta chains from one sample, sequenced in a study of blood T cell repertoires in COVID-19. Profiling relied on immunoSEQ multiplex PCR, and the TCRdb table lists in-frame clones only, not all of them. The sample includes about 130,000 clones, about four fifths of them seen just once. The sequenced sample was peripheral blood. These receptors were taken from a man in his sixties with acute or convalescent COVID-19.

The chain couples TRBV5-1 to TRBJ2-1, with TRBD2 identical over 8 bases. There are 16 residues in the CDR3. Germline trimming cut 2 bases from V and 0 bases from J; bases unmatched to any gene: 4. Germline CDR1 reads SGHRS; CDR2 reads YFSETQ. CDR3 DNA sequence: TGCGCCAGCAGCTTTAGCGGGGCCGGCTCCTACAATGAGCAGTTCTTC. Residues: CASSFSGAGSYNEQFF.

In DNA form, the CDR3 reads TGTGCCAGCAGAAGGACAGGGGGCTTAAAGGAAAAACTGTTTTTT. Translated, it gives CASRRTGGLKEKLFF. This chain connects TRBV14 to TRBJ1-4; 11 bases line up with TRBD1. The CDR3 contains 15 residues. J gave up 8 bases and V 6 bases, and 8 bases lay outside the gene matches. CDR1 SGHDN and CDR2 FVKESK come from the germline V gene.

The chain couples TRBV21-1 to TRBJ2-5; the D segment call TRBD1 is taken from the table without a DNA check. TRBV21-1 is annotated as a pseudogene. There are 14 residues in the CDR3. CDR3 protein: CASSKPQGKETQYF. The CDR3 DNA follows: TGTGCCAGCAGCAAACCGCAGGGGAAAGAGACCCAGTACTTC.

The genes are TRBV15 and TRBJ2-5; perhaps TRBD2 as D (6 bases). CDR3 length equals 19 residues. V lost 0 bases and J 2 bases, leaving 22 bases between the germline ends. CDR1 LNHNV and CDR2 YYDKDF come from the germline V gene (reference sequence). Written as DNA, the CDR3 is TGTGCCACCAGCAGAGATTCGCCGGGACTGGAGTTCAGACAAGAGACCCAGTACTTC. Residues: CATSRDSPGLEFRQETQYF.

This chain links TRBV6-5 with TRBJ1-4, with 7 positions matching TRBD1. Per the germline V gene, CDR1 is MNHEY and CDR2 is SVGAGI. CDR3 length: 14 amino acids. V shed 4 bases and J 4 bases; nucleotides not matched to a gene: 3. CDR3 nucleotide sequence: TGTGCCAGCAGTTTGGACAGGCGTAATGAAAAACTGTTTTTT. The encoded protein is CASSLDRRNEKLFF.